This TCR beta chain was documented in a study of OX40 agonist ivuxolimab in advanced cancers. Study-wide background: Given to patients was ivuxolimab, an agonistic anti-OX40 (CD134) antibody.

The CDR3 is made up of 16 amino acids. The germline V gene has CDR1 SNHLY and CDR2 FYNNEI. The V end was cut by 6 bases, the J end by 0 bases, with 15 bases between. Study-level results: Some nonresponders additionally presented with little normalized T-cell clonal expansion.

As to this clone: Antigen: not known.

Patients who had autoimmune disease history or got systemic immunosuppression were left out. This table comes from immunoSEQ multiplex PCR, and its TCRdb copy is limited to in-frame clones, with some not included. The sample lists 30,000 or so clones, around three quarters occurring once. This specimen consisted of CD4+ or CD8+ T cells sorted from blood, obtained in a trial of the OX40 agonist ivuxolimab. The sequence was collected from an adult with an advanced solid tumor such as melanoma, head and neck, liver or kidney cancer. The rearrangement uses TRBV2 and TRBJ1-5; D is undetermined. The CDR3 coding sequence is TGTGCCAGCAGAAAGCAGCCAGGAGTTAGCAATCAGCCCCAGCATTTT. Protein product: CASRKQPGVSNQPQHF.